One sample yielded the 20 T cell receptor beta chains listed below, sequenced in a study of OX40 agonist ivuxolimab in advanced cancers. Sequencing was performed with immunoSEQ multiplex PCR; in TCRdb, only in-frame clones are kept and a portion is missing. Of 9,500 to 12,000 clones in the sample, 86% were seen once. The specimen comprised CD4+ or CD8+ T cells sorted from blood, sampled in a trial of the OX40 agonist ivuxolimab. These receptors all come from an adult with an advanced solid tumor such as melanoma, head and neck, liver or kidney cancer.

V gene TRBV5-4 combines with J gene TRBJ2-2, with 8 bases identical to TRBD1. The CDR3 spans 16 residues. Germline CDR1 reads SGHNT; CDR2 reads YYREEE (reference sequence). Germline trimming cut 3 bases from V and 2 bases from J; bases unmatched to any gene: 6. CDR3 region: CASSWGTGLNTGELFF. CDR3 coding DNA: TGTGCCAGCAGCTGGGGGACAGGATTAAACACCGGGGAGCTGTTTTTT. The whole variable domain, filled in from reference TRBV5-4 and TRBJ2-2, reads ETGVTQSPTHLIKTRGQQVTLRCSSQSGHNTVSWYQQALGQGPQFIFQYYREEENGRGNFPPRFSGLQFPNYSSELNVNALELDDSALYLCASSWGTGLNTGELFFGEGSRLTVL.

The genes are TRBV27 and TRBJ2-6; D gene ambiguous. The V end was cut by 2 bases, the J end by 0 bases, with 5 bases between. Germline CDR1 and CDR2: MNHEY and SMNVEV (reference sequence). There are 15 residues in the CDR3. In nucleotides, the CDR3 is TGTGCCAGCAGTTTAGGAACCTCTGGGGCCAACGTCCTGACTTTC. Translation gives CASSLGTSGANVLTF.

This clone was detected once. The rearrangement links TRBV13 to TRBJ1-1, with a tentative D call TRBD1 (5 bases). Germline CDR1 is PRHDT and CDR2 is FYEKMQ (reference sequence). This CDR3 spans 16 amino acids. Trimming stripped 5 bases from V and 3 bases from J, with 19 bases between. CDR3 nucleotides: TGTGCCAGCAGCACTCGGACGGGACTTGTAGACACTGAAGCTTTCTTT. Translating it yields CASSTRTGLVDTEAFF.

The chain is built from TRBV2 and TRBJ2-1; D may be TRBD2 (5 bases). V dropped 7 bases and J dropped 6 bases, with 19 bases sitting between them. The germline V gene has CDR1 SNHLY and CDR2 FYNNEI. The CDR3 sequence is 15 residues long. CDR3 sequence: CASTEGLGIVNEQFF. In DNA form, the CDR3 reads TGTGCCAGCACCGAGGGTCTAGGGATAGTCAATGAGCAGTTCTTC.

This clone has just one count. The rearrangement links TRBV28 to TRBJ2-7; possibly TRBD1 or TRBD2 for D (5 bases each). V lost 5 bases and J 3 bases, leaving 14 bases between the germline ends. The CDR3 length is 14 residues. Germline CDR1 reads MDHEN; CDR2 reads SYDVKM. The CDR3 is CASSGDGGFYEQYF. CDR3 in DNA: TGTGCCAGCAGTGGGGACGGAGGATTCTACGAGCAGTACTTC.

This clone has more than one count but fewer than ten. This chain uses TRBV7-6 with TRBJ2-3; 9 positions agree with TRBD1. J gave up 1 base and V 5 bases, and 4 bases lay outside the gene matches. The CDR3 sequence is 15 residues long. The germline V gene has CDR1 SGHVS and CDR2 FNYEAQ. The CDR3 sequence: CASSRTGGGTDTQYF. In DNA, the CDR3 is TGTGCCAGCAGCAGAACAGGGGGCGGCACAGATACGCAGTATTTT.

The chain carries TRBV6-5 and TRBJ2-1; D uncertain. Germline lookup yields CDR1 MNHEY and CDR2 SVGAGI. The CDR3 has 14 amino acids. V dropped 0 bases and J dropped 2 bases, with 5 bases sitting between them. The CDR3 sequence is CASSYSAAYNEQFF. The DNA of the CDR3 is TGTGCCAGCAGTTACTCTGCAGCCTACAATGAGCAGTTCTTC.

V gene TRBV19 combines with J gene TRBJ1-4; D gene ambiguous. V was cut by 2 bases and J by 4 bases, with 5 bases left in between. This CDR3 has 13 amino acids. CDR1 is LNHDA, CDR2 SQIVND, per germline (reference sequence). CDR3 in amino acids: CASSIRDNEKLFF. CDR3 DNA: TGTGCCAGTAGTATACGAGATAATGAAAAACTGTTTTTT.

This clone was picked up one time. The CDR3 loop reads CASSERGRGLYEQYF. DNA for the CDR3: TGTGCCAGCAGTGAAAGAGGCAGGGGGCTCTACGAGCAGTACTTC. The V gene is TRBV6-1, the J gene TRBJ2-7, with TRBD1 identical over 8 bases. With 2 bases clipped from V and 3 bases from J, the junction kept 6 bases outside the gene matches. The CDR3 length is 15 residues. Germline V gene lookup returns CDR1 MNHNS and CDR2 SASEGT.

In DNA, the CDR3 is TGTGCCAGCAGCCAGCCGACTATAGCGGGTGAGCAGTACTTC. This codes for CASSQPTIAGEQYF. The chain has TRBV5-5 and TRBJ2-7; 7 bases fit TRBD2. The ends lost 4 bases at V and 7 bases at J; junction bases unmatched: 11. The germline gives CDR1 SGHKS, CDR2 YYEKEE (reference sequence). This CDR3 is 14 amino acids long.

The chain uses TRBV28 and TRBJ2-7; D uncertain. Germline V lookup: CDR1 MDHEN, CDR2 SYDVKM. The CDR3 loop spans 11 amino acids. V gave up 7 bases and J gave up 4 bases, with 8 bases separating them. In DNA form, the CDR3 reads TGTGCCAGCACATCCGGTTACGAGCAGTACTTC. This gives the protein CASTSGYEQYF.

J is TRBJ2-2 and V is TRBV9; D gene unclear. The CDR3 contains 14 residues. V dropped 4 bases and J dropped 0 bases, with 7 bases sitting between them. Germline lookup yields CDR1 SGDLS and CDR2 YYNGEE. CDR3 nucleotides: TGTGCCAGCAGCCCAGCTGCGAACACCGGGGAGCTGTTTTTT. Its protein product is CASSPAANTGELFF.

The chain combines TRBV7-3 with TRBJ2-3; the match to TRBD1 covers 9 bases. The germline V gene encodes CDR1 SGHTA and CDR2 FQGTGA. This CDR3 is built from 14 residues. V dropped 5 bases and J dropped 5; count of bases not matched to a gene: 5. CDR3 nucleotide sequence: TGTGCCAGCAGCGCGGGACAGGGACTAGATACGCAGTATTTT. Translated: CASSAGQGLDTQYF.

The chain links TRBV6-5 to TRBJ2-2; TRBD1 matches 7 bases. The CDR3 length is 13 residues. Germline V gives CDR1 MNHEY, CDR2 SVGAGI. With 10 bases clipped from V and 4 bases from J, the junction kept 6 bases outside the gene matches. The CDR3 loop reads CATNAGGTGELFF. The CDR3 coding sequence is TGTGCCACCAACGCAGGGGGCACCGGGGAGCTGTTTTTT.

J is TRBJ2-7 and V is TRBV7-6; weak D call: TRBD1 (6 bases). The V gene lost 5 bases and the J gene lost 3 bases, with 17 bases spanning the gap. Germline lookup yields CDR1 SGHVS and CDR2 FNYEAQ. This CDR3 comprises 15 residues. CDR3 residues: CASSPGAGANYEQYF. In DNA, the CDR3 is TGTGCCAGCAGCCCAGGGGCAGGGGCGAACTACGAGCAGTACTTC. The variable domain in full, completed from reference TRBV7-6 and TRBJ2-7, reads GAGVSQSPRYKVTKRGQDVALRCDPISGHVSLYWYRQALGQGPEFLTYFNYEAQQDKSGLPNDRFSAERPEGSISTLTIQRTEQRDSAMYRCASSPGAGANYEQYFGPGTRLTVT.

The chain recombines TRBV5-4 with TRBJ2-2; D possibly corresponds to TRBD1 (6 bases). This CDR3 contains 13 residues. Trimming took 2 bases from V and 6 from J, leaving 8 bases between them. CDR1 SGHNT and CDR2 YYREEE come from the germline V gene (reference sequence). The CDR3 DNA reads as TGTGCCAGCAGCTTCAGGGGCCCCGGGGAGCTGTTTTTT. Amino acid sequence: CASSFRGPGELFF.

The CDR3 loop is CASSPDRPSINSGANVLTF. CDR3 DNA: TGTGCCAGCAGTCCCGACCGGCCTAGTATTAATTCCGGGGCCAACGTCCTGACTTTC. The rearrangement links TRBV28 to TRBJ2-6; D unclear. Germline CDR1 is MDHEN and CDR2 is SYDVKM. The V end lost 5 bases, the J end lost 4 bases, and 24 bases lay between the germline ends. CDR3 length: 19 residues.

The chain couples TRBV19 to TRBJ2-7, with TRBD1 identical over 9 bases. Germline loops: CDR1 LNHDA, CDR2 SQIVND (reference sequence). The CDR3 consists of 14 residues. V shed 3 bases and J 2 bases; nucleotides not matched to a gene: 2. Here the CDR3 reads CASSMGTGTYEQYF. CDR3 sequence (DNA): TGTGCCAGTAGTATGGGGACAGGGACCTACGAGCAGTACTTC.

On this clone itself: This sample includes further DNA sequences coding for the same CDR3. V gene TRBV4-1 combines with J gene TRBJ2-1; the D is unclear. The germline gives CDR1 MGHRA, CDR2 YSYEKL. This CDR3 is 14 amino acids long. V lost 3 bases and J 2 bases, leaving 8 bases between the germline ends. CDR3 in DNA: TGCGCCAGCAGCCAGCTTGGGGCCTACAATGAGCAGTTCTTC. This sequence encodes CASSQLGAYNEQFF.

The gene calls are TRBV19 and TRBJ1-2; D gene ambiguous. Trimming took off 10 bases at V and 3 bases at J, with 18 bases between the two ends. CDR1 LNHDA and CDR2 SQIVND come from the germline V gene (reference sequence). The CDR3 sequence is 14 residues long. CDR3 sequence: CATSPETTHYGYTF. In DNA, the CDR3 is TGTGCCACCAGCCCTGAGACAACCCACTATGGCTACACCTTC.